A selection of T cell receptor beta chains follows, all from one sample in a study of blood T cell repertoires in COVID-19. Clones were sequenced by immunoSEQ multiplex PCR, and TCRdb holds only the in-frame ones, with some missing. This table holds approximately 31,000 clones, 85% to 95% found once. Sample: peripheral blood. These receptors originate from a male donor with active COVID-19. The CDR3 runs from the conserved cysteine through the conserved F or W. D genes are given only for firm matches. Where a row states a size, it is once, few, many or the class of an expanded clone; other rows omit it.

size,D,J,V,DNA,CDR3
NA,TRBD1,TRBJ2-1,TRBV15,TGTGCCACCAGCAGACCGGACAGGGGGGGTTACAATGAGCAGTTCTTC,CATSRPDRGGYNEQFF
NA,NA,TRBJ2-1,TRBV7-3,TGTGCCAGCAGCTTAGAACTAGCCCTAACGCATGAGCAGTTCTTC,CASSLELALTHEQFF
NA,TRBD1,TRBJ2-1,TRBV14,TGTGCCAGCAGTCAATTCCGGGACAGTCGACCCCGGGATGAGCAGTTCTTC,CASSQFRDSRPRDEQFF
NA,NA,TRBJ2-2,TRBV3-1/TRBV3-2,TGTGCCAGCCAAAGGGCAGGGTATAGGGGGGAGCTGTTTTTT,CASQRAGYRGELFF
NA,NA,TRBJ1-2,TRBV10-3,TGTGCCATCAGTGAGTCGAGGTCAGGGCATGGCTACACCTTC,CAISESRSGHGYTF
NA,TRBD1,TRBJ2-2,TRBV5-6,TGTGCCAGCAGCCTAAATAAGAACGACAGGGGGGAAACCGGGGAGCTGTTTTTT,CASSLNKNDRGETGELFF
NA,TRBD1,TRBJ2-2,TRBV6-4,TGTGCCAGCAGTGCAGGACAGGGGATCGCCGGGGAGCTGTTTTTT,CASSAGQGIAGELFF
NA,NA,TRBJ2-2,TRBV5-1,TGCGCCAGCAGCTTGGCCCAGGTTCCGAACGGGGAGCTGTTTTTT,CASSLAQVPNGELFF
once,NA,TRBJ1-1,TRBV6-1,TGTGCCAGCAGTGAAGCGAATGGAGGGGCTGAAGCTTTCTTT,CASSEANGGAEAFF
once,TRBD1,TRBJ1-2,TRBV10-3,TGTGCCATCACTCTCGGGACAGGGGCTACCGGCTACACCTTC,CAITLGTGATGYTF
once,TRBD1,TRBJ1-2,TRBV7-8,TGTGCCAGCAGACCGCATCAGGGGGCGCGCGGCTACACCTTC,CASRPHQGARGYTF
NA,TRBD1,TRBJ1-2,TRBV3-1/TRBV3-2,TGTGCCAGCAGCCACCTGACAGGGGGCCCCCCCAACTATGGCTACACCTTC,CASSHLTGGPPNYGYTF
NA,TRBD2,TRBJ2-1,TRBV5-1,TGCGCCAGCAGATCTGGGGTGACTAGCGATGAGCAGTTCTTC,CASRSGVTSDEQFF
few,TRBD2,TRBJ2-7,TRBV3-1/TRBV3-2,TGTGCCAGCAGCCCGGGACTAGCGGGGGCCTCTGCCTACGAGCAGTACTTC,CASSPGLAGASAYEQYF
NA,NA,TRBJ1-2,TRBV11-2,TGTGCCAGCAGCTGGGGGGAGGGCAGGGACTATGGCTACACCTTC,CASSWGEGRDYGYTF
NA,NA,TRBJ1-2,TRBV12-5,TGTGCTAGTGGACCCGGGACAAGCTATGGCTACACCTTC,CASGPGTSYGYTF
NA,TRBD1,TRBJ1-5,TRBV19,TGTGCCAGTAGGACAGGGTTAGGAAGTCGGCCCCAGCATTTT,CASRTGLGSRPQHF
NA,NA,TRBJ1-2,TRBV3-1/TRBV3-2,TGTGCCAGCAGCCCGAAATACGGTGGGACTTATGGCTACACCTTC,CASSPKYGGTYGYTF
NA,NA,TRBJ2-7,TRBV23-1,TGCGCCAGCAGACCACAGGGAGACTCCTACGAGCAGTACTTC,CASRPQGDSYEQYF
NA,NA,TRBJ1-6,TRBV2,TGTGCCAGCAGTCCCGATGGACTGAAGAATTCACCCCTCCACTTT,CASSPDGLKNSPLHF
NA,NA,TRBJ1-2,TRBV6-1,TGTGCCAGCAGTGAATTTCAGGGTTGGGGTAGGTCTAACTATGGCTACACCTTC,CASSEFQGWGRSNYGYTF
NA,NA,TRBJ2-3,TRBV11-3,TGTGCCAGCAGCTTAGTACGGGGGATCACAGATACGCAGTATTTT,CASSLVRGITDTQYF
once,NA,TRBJ2-1,TRBV12-3/TRBV12-4,TGTGCCAGCAGGGGGCGGAATGAGCAGTTCTTC,CASRGRNEQFF
NA,TRBD1,TRBJ2-7,TRBV4-3,TGCGCCAGCAGCCAGCGGACAGGGGCCGAGCAGTACTTC,CASSQRTGAEQYF
NA,TRBD1,TRBJ2-2,TRBV7-2,TGTGCCAGCAGCCTTTCGACAGGGGCCGGGGAGCTGTTTTTT,CASSLSTGAGELFF
NA,TRBD2,TRBJ2-3,TRBV4-1,TGCGCCAGCAGCCAAGATCGGGGACTAGCGGGGGGGGGCACAGATACGCAGTATTTT,CASSQDRGLAGGGTDTQYF
once,NA,TRBJ2-5,TRBV7-9,TGTGCCAGCAGCTTAATGAGGCGGGGCGAGGTCTGGGAGACCCAGTACTTC,CASSLMRRGEVWETQYF
NA,NA,TRBJ1-4,TRBV18,TGTGCCAGCTCATCGGACAGAGAAGAAAAACTGTTTTTT,CASSSDREEKLFF
NA,NA,TRBJ2-1,TRBV3-1/TRBV3-2,TGTGCCAGCAGCCAAGATCAGGGGAGGGGACCGAATGAGCAGTTCTTC,CASSQDQGRGPNEQFF
NA,TRBD1,TRBJ1-1,TRBV19,TGTGCCAGTAGTCCGAAACCCGGGACAGGGGGCCTAGCTTTCTTT,CASSPKPGTGGLAFF
NA,TRBD2,TRBJ2-7,TRBV5-4,TGTGCCAGCAGCTTGGTACATTCAGCGGGGGACTACGAGCAGTACTTC,CASSLVHSAGDYEQYF
NA,TRBD1,TRBJ1-2,TRBV2,TGTGCCAGCAGTGACGACAGGGCATATCGCGGCTACACCTTC,CASSDDRAYRGYTF
NA,NA,TRBJ1-1,TRBV4-3,TGCGCCAGCAGCCAGACAGCGACGAACACTGAAGCTTTCTTT,CASSQTATNTEAFF
NA,TRBD1,TRBJ2-3,TRBV10-3,TGTGCCATCAGTAAACAGGGGTCTGGCACAGATACGCAGTATTTT,CAISKQGSGTDTQYF
NA,TRBD2,TRBJ2-3,TRBV5-1,TGCGCCAGCAGCTTGGGGCGGGGGGGCACAGATACGCAGTATTTT,CASSLGRGGTDTQYF
NA,NA,TRBJ2-7,TRBV19,TGTGCCAGTAGTGCGGGACTTCCGACCTACGAGCAGTACTTC,CASSAGLPTYEQYF
NA,TRBD1,TRBJ2-2,TRBV19,TGTGCCAGTACCCTAGGACAGGAGAACACCGGGGAGCTGTTTTTT,CASTLGQENTGELFF
NA,NA,TRBJ2-2,TRBV5-4,TGTGCCAGCAGCCCCGTAGCGATTACCGGGGAGCTGTTTTTT,CASSPVAITGELFF
NA,NA,TRBJ1-1,TRBV15,TGTGCCACCAGCAGGAGGGACTTGAACACTGAAGCTTTCTTT,CATSRRDLNTEAFF
NA,NA,TRBJ1-2,TRBV6-5,TGTGCCAGCAGCCGGAGGGGGGGCATTTATGGCTACACCTTC,CASSRRGGIYGYTF
NA,TRBD2,TRBJ2-2,TRBV9,TGTGCCAGCAGCGTAGCTAGCGGGGGGGCCGGCGGGGAGCTGTTTTTT,CASSVASGGAGGELFF
few,TRBD1,TRBJ1-6,TRBV7-9,TGTGCCAGCAGCTTAGCCGGGACAGGGTTCGGTTCACCCCTCCACTTT,CASSLAGTGFGSPLHF
NA,TRBD1,TRBJ1-4,TRBV9,TGTGCCAGCGGCGTAGGGACAGGGGGTGAAAAACTGTTTTTT,CASGVGTGGEKLFF
NA,NA,TRBJ1-2,TRBV5-1,TGCGCCAGCAGCACAGTAACCGCGGGCTATGGCTACACCTTC,CASSTVTAGYGYTF
once,TRBD1,TRBJ2-2,TRBV12-5,TGTGCTAGTGGGACAGGGGCCACCGGGGAGCTGTTTTTT,CASGTGATGELFF